This is a list of T cell receptor beta chains from one sample in a study of metastatic and nonmetastatic thyroid tumors. TCRdb re-called clones via MiXCR from the PCR reads. The sample comprises 20,000 to 25,000 clones, 24% of which are singletons, and 5% to 7.5% rests with the top ten. The sample consisted of tumor tissue. The receptors derive from a female donor with papillary thyroid cancer or a benign thyroid nodule (not recorded which). Some clones in this sample may be carry-over from other donors' samples. Each CDR3 is given with its conserved first and last residue. A D gene is named only where the DNA matches it firmly. The listing skips clone size in some rows; elsewhere it reads once, few, many or a size class.

d_call j_call v_call cdr3_length clone_size cdr3_aa cdr3_nt
. TRBJ2-2 TRBV6-1 16 few CASRIGPAWHTGELFF TGTGCCAGCCGGATCGGCCCAGCGTGGCACACCGGGGAGCTGTTTTTT
. TRBJ1-5 TRBV6-1 15 . CASSMGVHINQLQHF TGTGCCAGCAGCATGGGGGTACATATCAATCAGCTCCAGCATTTT
. TRBJ2-6 TRBV4-2 16 many CASSQSWGSGANVLTF TGTGCCAGCAGCCAGTCCTGGGGGTCGGGGGCCAACGTCCTGACTTTC
. TRBJ2-5 TRBV7-9 12 . CASSYMPETQYF TGTGCCAGCAGCTACATGCCGGAGACCCAGTACTTC
TRBD2 TRBJ2-1 TRBV12-3/TRBV12-4 16 few CASSPQVTSVRNEQFF TGTGCCAGCAGCCCCCAAGTGACTAGCGTGAGAAATGAGCAGTTCTTC
TRBD2 TRBJ2-3 TRBV9 16 . CASSVGVAGGPDTQYF TGTGCCAGCAGCGTAGGAGTAGCGGGAGGGCCAGATACGCAGTATTTT
TRBD2 TRBJ2-7 TRBV18 16 . CASSPGLAGVSYEQYF TGTGCCAGCTCTCCTGGACTAGCGGGAGTTTCCTACGAGCAGTACTTC
TRBD1 TRBJ1-5 TRBV12-3/TRBV12-4 14 . CASSFGQGEGPQHF TGTGCCAGCAGTTTTGGGCAGGGGGAAGGTCCCCAGCATTTT
TRBD1 TRBJ2-5 TRBV24-1 15 many CATSDTGQGKETQYF TGTGCCACCAGTGATACGGGACAGGGAAAAGAGACCCAGTACTTC
. TRBJ2-2 TRBV3-1 16 medium-sized CASSHLGSGNTGELFF TGTGCCAGCAGCCATCTAGGTAGCGGGAACACCGGGGAGCTGTTTTTT
TRBD1 TRBJ1-2 TRBV20-1 13 . CSARHRGNYGYTF TGCAGTGCCAGACACAGGGGGAACTATGGCTACACCTTC
. TRBJ2-3 TRBV7-3 13 . CASSLTEEDTQYF TGTGCCAGCAGCTTAACGGAGGAAGATACGCAGTATTTT
. TRBJ2-5 TRBV27 14 . CAIRRGDDRETQYF TGTGCCATCCGGAGGGGGGACGATCGAGAGACCCAGTACTTC
. TRBJ2-2 TRBV6-6 16 few CASSYSTEESTGELFF TGTGCCAGCAGTTACTCGACTGAGGAGAGCACCGGGGAGCTGTTTTTT
. TRBJ2-7 TRBV20-1 12 many CSAEYRAYEQYF TGCAGTGCTGAATACAGGGCCTACGAGCAGTACTTC
. TRBJ2-1 TRBV15 13 many CATMDAASNEQFF TGTGCCACCATGGACGCGGCCAGCAATGAGCAGTTCTTC
. TRBJ1-2 TRBV18 13 . CASSPSRNYGYTF TGTGCCAGCTCACCAAGCAGAAACTATGGCTACACCTTC
. TRBJ2-1 TRBV12-3/TRBV12-4 13 few CASVDTNYNEQFF TGTGCCAGCGTTGACACAAATTACAATGAGCAGTTCTTC
. TRBJ1-1 TRBV3-1 15 . CASSQAGWSSTEAFF TGTGCCAGCAGCCAAGCTGGGTGGAGTTCCACTGAAGCTTTCTTT
TRBD1 TRBJ1-5 TRBV6-2/TRBV6-3 15 . CASRSETGVYGPQHF TGTGCCAGTAGATCCGAGACAGGGGTTTATGGGCCCCAGCATTTT
. TRBJ2-2 TRBV12-3/TRBV12-4 13 . CASSDTNSRELFF TGTGCCAGCAGCGATACGAATTCCCGGGAGCTGTTTTTT
. TRBJ2-2 TRBV20-1 16 . CSARDLGRGNTGELFF TGCAGTGCTAGAGATCTAGGCAGGGGAAACACCGGGGAGCTGTTTTTT
. TRBJ2-2 TRBV5-1 16 . CASSLEVAERAGELFF TGCGCCAGCAGCTTGGAGGTAGCGGAAAGGGCCGGGGAGCTGTTTTTT
TRBD2 TRBJ2-7 TRBV10-2 15 many CASSGGGLAGDEQYF TGCGCCAGCAGTGGGGGGGGACTAGCGGGAGACGAGCAGTACTTC
. TRBJ1-1 TRBV7-2 14 many CASSAPGWKTEAFF TGTGCCAGCAGCGCTCCAGGGTGGAAGACTGAAGCTTTCTTT
. TRBJ2-6 TRBV6-2/TRBV6-3 15 . CASSYESSGANVLTF TGTGCCAGCAGTTACGAAAGCTCTGGGGCCAACGTCCTGACTTTC
TRBD1 TRBJ1-1 TRBV20-1 15 many CSARGAGGFRAEAFF TGCAGTGCTAGAGGGGCAGGGGGATTTAGGGCTGAAGCTTTCTTT
. TRBJ1-1 TRBV6-2/TRBV6-3 12 . CASSRAGMKAFF TGTGCCAGCAGCCGGGCAGGGATGAAAGCTTTCTTT
. TRBJ1-2 TRBV14 13 . CASSQDLGGGYTF TGTGCCAGCAGCCAAGATCTAGGGGGAGGCTACACCTTC
TRBD1 TRBJ2-7 TRBV28 14 few CASSLGDSSYEQYF TGTGCCAGCAGTTTAGGGGACAGCTCCTACGAGCAGTACTTC
TRBD2 TRBJ2-3 TRBV7-3 16 many CASSPSGRAFTDTQYF TGTGCCAGCAGCCCTAGCGGGAGGGCCTTCACAGATACGCAGTATTTT
. TRBJ2-6 TRBV28 15 . CASGWGTSVANFLTF TGTGCCAGCGGCTGGGGGACCTCTGTGGCCAACTTCCTGACTTTC
TRBD1 TRBJ1-5 TRBV20-1 15 many CSARIPGQTNQPQHF TGCAGTGCTAGAATTCCGGGACAGACCAATCAGCCCCAGCATTTT
. TRBJ1-2 TRBV5-6 14 once CASSMVGDDFGYTF TGTGCCAGCTCCATGGTCGGCGACGACTTTGGCTACACCTTC
. TRBJ1-6 TRBV13 15 many CASSSWTDYNSPLHF TGTGCCAGCAGCTCCTGGACAGACTATAATTCACCCCTCCACTTT
. TRBJ1-6 TRBV15 15 . CVTSRGGSYNSPLHF TGTGTCACCAGCAGAGGTGGTTCTTATAATTCACCCCTCCACTTT
. TRBJ2-6 TRBV5-1 15 once CASSLDDGWANVLTF TGCGCCAGTAGCTTGGACGACGGCTGGGCCAACGTCCTGACTTTC
TRBD2 TRBJ2-1 TRBV20-1 16 medium-sized CSARGTSGRAQNEQFF TGCAGTGCTAGAGGGACTAGCGGGAGGGCCCAGAATGAGCAGTTCTTC
. TRBJ2-3 TRBV20-1 13 few CSALRHNTDTQYF TGCAGTGCTTTAAGACATAACACAGATACGCAGTATTTT
TRBD2 TRBJ2-7 TRBV2 14 . CASSSLAGVHEQYF TGTGCCAGCAGTTCCCTAGCGGGAGTTCACGAGCAGTACTTC
. TRBJ2-3 TRBV28 13 . CASSSRLTDTQYF TGTGCCAGCAGTTCCCGACTCACAGATACGCAGTATTTT
TRBD2 TRBJ2-1 TRBV27 14 . CASSSSSGGNEQFF TGTGCCAGCAGTTCTTCTAGCGGGGGCAATGAGCAGTTCTTC
. TRBJ2-7 TRBV7-8 13 . CASSLKYLGLQYF TGTGCCAGCAGCTTAAAATATCTAGGACTACAGTACTTC
. TRBJ1-2 TRBV19 17 . CASSIGRGTYSDDGYTF TGTGCCAGTAGTATAGGTAGGGGTACATACTCGGATGATGGCTACACCTTC
. TRBJ2-5 TRBV6-5 15 many CASSYLGRAQETQYF TGTGCCAGCAGTTACTTGGGCAGGGCCCAAGAGACCCAGTACTTC
. TRBJ1-5 TRBV7-8 15 . CASRRARGVGQPQHF TGTGCCAGCAGGAGGGCCCGGGGGGTCGGTCAGCCCCAGCATTTT
. TRBJ1-2 TRBV2 17 . CASSDGTVSAFGYGYTF TGTGCCAGCAGTGACGGGACTGTATCCGCGTTCGGCTATGGCTACACCTTC
. TRBJ1-2 TRBV7-2 15 . CASSSFRQAARGYTF TGTGCCAGCAGCAGCTTCAGACAGGCAGCAAGAGGCTACACCTTC
TRBD1 TRBJ2-7 TRBV27 14 medium-sized CASSLSGQVYEQYF TGTGCCAGCAGTTTATCGGGACAGGTTTACGAGCAGTACTTC
. TRBJ1-2 TRBV2 13 many CASSSGAAYGYTF TGTGCCAGCAGCTCAGGGGCGGCCTATGGCTACACCTTC
. TRBJ2-7 TRBV7-6 13 . CASSYRGGDEQYF TGTGCCAGCAGTTACAGGGGGGGGGACGAGCAGTACTTC
TRBD1 TRBJ1-2 TRBV5-1 13 . CASSLAGTGGYTF TGCGCCAGCAGCCTGGCCGGGACAGGAGGCTACACCTTC